This record looks at one T cell receptor beta chain sequence and its context. Recruited during active infection, patients (from Seattle) were subsequently followed longitudinally. The record originates from a study of blood T cell repertoires in COVID-19. Study context: Samples came from the United States, Italy and Spain, spanning acute and convalescent COVID-19. T cells, B-cell-depleted T cells, or PBMCs supplied cDNA or gDNA.

The CDR3 is made up of 18 amino acids. V was pared by 5 bases and J by 4 bases, with 12 bases of the junction left unmatched. CDR1 and CDR2 (germline): LNHDA, SQIVND (reference sequence). Per the study methods: From reference gene primer amplification, estimates of nucleated cell counts were derived. Assay used: immunoSEQ multiplex PCR; TCRdb lists only in-frame clones, some missing. The D gene and trimming were derived from the DNA, and the V and J assignments and clone size from that table. The sample holds approximately 150,000 clones, 88% seen once. V usage is TRBV19 and J usage is TRBJ2-6; 9 positions match TRBD1. Input material: peripheral blood. This receptor was taken from a human donor with COVID-19, enrolled during active disease. The donor label of this sample is uncertain. The CDR3 is CASSLRRTGAGGANVLTF. The CDR3 bases are TGTGCCAGTAGTCTTCGGCGGACAGGGGCAGGAGGGGCCAACGTCCTGACTTTC.